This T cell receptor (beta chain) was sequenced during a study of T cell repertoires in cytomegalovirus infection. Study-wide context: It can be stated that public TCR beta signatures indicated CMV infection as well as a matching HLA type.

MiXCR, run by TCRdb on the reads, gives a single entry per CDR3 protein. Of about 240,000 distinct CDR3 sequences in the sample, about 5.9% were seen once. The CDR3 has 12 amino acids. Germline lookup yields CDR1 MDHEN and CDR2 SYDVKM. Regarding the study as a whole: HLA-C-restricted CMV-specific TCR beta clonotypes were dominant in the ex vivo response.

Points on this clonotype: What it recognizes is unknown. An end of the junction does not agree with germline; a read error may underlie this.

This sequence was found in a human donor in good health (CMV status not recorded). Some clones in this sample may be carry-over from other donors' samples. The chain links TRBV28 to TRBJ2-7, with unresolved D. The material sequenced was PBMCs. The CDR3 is CASSSHPGPFIF. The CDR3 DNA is TGTGCCAGCAGTTCTCATCCCGGGCCTTTCATCTTC.